The text below deals with one TCR beta chain. V lost 4 bases and J lost 1; bases outside the gene matches: 13. Per germline, CDR1 SGHDT and CDR2 YYEEEE. The CDR3 extends over 18 amino acids. The data originate from a study of Graves' ophthalmopathy and Graves' hyperthyroidism. Study summary: If no ophthalmopathy appeared within 18 months of follow-up, hyperthyroidism was termed stable.

Beta-chain TCR CDR3 regions were amplified from RNA transcripts. Second-round multiplex PCR came after first-round RT-PCR with HTBI primers. Each CDR3 protein is one row after TCRdb ran MiXCR on the multiplex PCR reads. The sample holds over a million distinct CDR3 sequences, 35% to 40% seen once. This rearrangement joins TRBV5-6 to TRBJ2-2; 7 bases match TRBD1. Source material: peripheral blood or thyroid tissue (not recorded which). This TCR was sampled from an adult man with Graves' hyperthyroidism. CDR3 amino acids: CASSPGLKRTGNTGELFF. CDR3 coding DNA: TGTGCCAGCAGCCCAGGGTTGAAGCGGACAGGGAACACCGGGGAGCTGTTTTTT.